Sequencing of this T cell receptor (beta chain) was carried out in a study of cytomegalovirus exposure and HLA in healthy donors. Whole-study context: Previous work identified roughly 120 million unique TCR beta sequences from about 179 million T cells.

With regard to this clone: Its antigen remains unknown.

Points from the study as a whole: Sequencing likely caused a cluster of highly shared sequence variants. Accurate HLA-A and HLA-B prediction from TCR beta sequences was reported for most subjects. Later on, an analysis tied roughly 17,000 TCR beta sequences to HLA alleles at 0.05 false discovery rate.

Germline CDR1 reads SGHAT; CDR2 reads FQNNGV. Trimming took off 5 bases at V and 3 bases at J, with 17 bases between the two ends. The CDR3 has 15 amino acids. Primers for the PCR totalled 60 Vbeta and 13 Jbeta. Assay: immunoSEQ multiplex PCR; the TCRdb copy retains only in-frame clones and omits some. The sample contains about 130,000 clones, more than 65% of which appear only once. The receptor's source is a man between 18 and 29 years old in good health and CMV-seropositive. The sample was PBMCs. The chain links TRBV11-2 to TRBJ2-7; D remains unclear. The chain's CDR3 is CASSPRTLSYYEQYF. In DNA, the CDR3 is TGTGCCAGCAGCCCACGTACCCTATCGTACTACGAGCAGTACTTC.